This T cell receptor beta chain emerged from a study of long-term antiretroviral therapy in people with HIV. This CDR3 comprises 17 residues. The germline gives CDR1 MDHEN, CDR2 SYDVKM. J was trimmed by 7 bases and V by 2 bases; bases with no gene match: 14. A v3.0 immunoSEQ assay was performed at survey level. TCRdb's copy holds only in-frame clones and misses some; the assay was immunoSEQ multiplex PCR. The repertoire consists of 19,000 or so clones, with over 75% occurring once and the leading ten covering 7.8%. Study results and limitations: Although diversity increased after ART, it remained lower than in transplant donor controls.

Notes on this clone: Its matching antigen is unknown.

This receptor was identified in a woman aged 40 to 50 with HIV. The sequencing here drew on unsorted PBMCs, taken at the start of antiretroviral therapy, before treatment. The chain combines TRBV28 with TRBJ1-3, with 7 bases identical to TRBD1. The CDR3 DNA sequence: TGTGCCAGCAGTTTAGGCTACAGGGGCGAATGGGAGAACACCATATATTTT. It codes for CASSLGYRGEWENTIYF.